Below, 8 T cell receptor beta chains from the same sample are listed, as sequenced in a study of blood T cells in healthy people across ages (dated by TCRdb to between 2015 and 2017). Receptors were amplified or captured by 5' RACE. TCRdb shows the sequencer as Illumina HiSeq 2500. A second PCR of roughly 7 to 11 cycles was performed with a sample-barcoded 5' primer and a J-beta primer mix. Through fastp at Q25 and MiXCR, TCRdb rebuilt clones from the public reads, retaining in-frame beta chains. Under each unique CDR3 protein, matching rows form one entry showing the most common genes and DNA. The sample contains around 1,000,000 distinct CDR3 sequences, under 30% of them found a single time. The top ten constitute around 0.75% of the sample. The data were also submitted as part of a second study, on T cells of mothers and their children.

Material: blood. The origin of the receptors is a girl aged 2-15 years in good health.

This clonotype was observed a few times. The V call is TRBV20-1, the J call TRBJ2-1; D ambiguous. V dropped 3 bases and J dropped 0 bases, with 9 bases sitting between them. The CDR3 sequence is 14 residues long. Germline values: CDR1 DFQATT, CDR2 SNEGSKA (reference sequence). This chain's CDR3 is CSARKGSSYNEQFF. The CDR3 nucleotides read TGCAGTGCTAGGAAGGGCAGCTCCTACAATGAGCAGTTCTTC.

This rearrangement joins TRBV5-6 to TRBJ1-1; D is undetermined. Trimming took 4 bases from V and 6 from J, leaving 10 bases between them. The CDR3 totals 12 residues. Germline V CDR1 and CDR2: SGHDT, YYEEEE. The DNA for the CDR3 is TGTGCCAGCAGCATCCGGTCCTCTGAAGCTTTCTTT. This encodes CASSIRSSEAFF.

This clonotype is a singleton in its sample. The chain combines TRBV4-2 with TRBJ1-4; D unresolved. This CDR3 is built from 14 residues. V lost 0 bases and J 1 base, leaving 3 bases between the germline ends. Germline loops: CDR1 LGHNA, CDR2 YNFKEQ. The CDR3 DNA reads TGTGCCAGCAGCCAAGAAATAACTAATGAAAAACTGTTTTTT. As protein: CASSQEITNEKLFF.

This clonotype appeared a few times. The genes are TRBV27 and TRBJ2-3; no reliable D call. CDR1 and CDR2 from the germline V gene are MNHEY and SMNVEV (reference sequence). The CDR3 loop spans 14 amino acids. The V gene lost 6 bases and the J gene lost 7 bases, with 17 bases spanning the gap. This CDR3 reads CASSLSRQAHTQYF. The CDR3 region has the DNA TGTGCCAGCAGCCTGAGCCGTCAGGCACATACGCAGTATTTT.

In the case of this clonotype: At one end, the junction sequence differs from germline, possibly due to a read error. The CDR3 DNA follows: TGTGCCAGCAGCTTAGTAACTGGTTTC. Translation gives CASSLVTGF. This chain connects TRBV7-8 to TRBJ2-7; the D is unclear. Germline CDR1 and CDR2: SGHVS and FQNEAQ. The CDR3 has 9 residues.

This clonotype was seen a handful of times. The chain uses TRBV4-1 and TRBJ1-4; D gene unclear. Trimming took off 0 bases at V and 9 bases at J, with 8 bases between the two ends. Germline V CDR1 and CDR2: MGHRA, YSYEKL. This CDR3 spans 13 amino acids. CDR3 in amino acids: CASSQETSQKLFF. DNA for the CDR3: TGCGCCAGCAGCCAAGAGACGTCTCAAAAACTGTTTTTT.

This clonotype appeared a few times. CDR3 DNA: TGCAGTGCTAGAGAGGGGGCTCTATTCCAAGAGACCCAGTACTTC. Translation: CSAREGALFQETQYF. This chain connects TRBV20-1 to TRBJ2-5; possibly TRBD1 for D (6 bases). Germline loops: CDR1 DFQATT, CDR2 SNEGSKA (reference sequence). The CDR3 covers 15 residues. V shed 0 bases and J shed 1 base, with 12 bases lying between them.

The chain carries TRBV6-5 and TRBJ2-4; D unclear. Trimming removed 5 bases at V and 0 bases at J, with 14 bases between. Germline CDR1 MNHEY, CDR2 SVGAGI. The CDR3 runs to 16 residues. CDR3 in amino acids: CASSTTRLIAKNIQYF. DNA of the CDR3: TGTGCCAGCAGTACTACCAGACTTATAGCCAAAAACATTCAGTACTTC.